These 28 T cell receptor beta chains originate from one sample sequenced in a study of T cell responses to AZD1222 COVID-19 vaccine. Method: immunoSEQ multiplex PCR; TCRdb's copy keeps in-frame clones and lacks some. The repertoire holds fewer than 120,000 clones, with about 88% as singletons. The starting material was peripheral blood, obtained on day 0 of AZD1222 vaccination. Every receptor here comes from an adult in good health.

The rearrangement uses TRBV11-2 and TRBJ2-2; D unclear. The CDR3 is made up of 15 amino acids. Germline V gene lookup returns CDR1 SGHAT and CDR2 FQNNGV. Trimming removed 5 bases from V and 0 bases from J, with 10 bases in between. CDR3 DNA sequence: TGTGCCAGCAGCCCCCGGGTTACGAACACCGGGGAGCTGTTTTTT. Translated, it gives CASSPRVTNTGELFF.

Here the CDR3 DNA reads TGTGCCAGTAGTCGGGACAGGAGAAAATACAATGAGCAGTTCTTC. The encoded protein is CASSRDRRKYNEQFF. V and J are TRBV19 and TRBJ2-1; 8 nucleotides align to TRBD1. The length of the CDR3 is 15 residues. Germline lookup yields CDR1 LNHDA and CDR2 SQIVND (reference sequence). J lost 4 bases, V lost 5 bases, and 7 bases had no gene match.

DNA for the CDR3: TGCGCCAGCAGCCAAGGACTAGCGGAAAATCAGTTCTTC. Protein sequence: CASSQGLAENQFF. The genes are TRBV4-1 and TRBJ2-1, with 9 bases lining up with TRBD2. This CDR3 is 13 amino acids long. The J segment lost 13 bases and the V segment lost 1 base, leaving 5 bases of the junction unmatched. In germline, CDR1 is MGHRA, CDR2 YSYEKL.

The CDR3 sequence: CSVDPQGTNYGYTF. CDR3 coding DNA: TGCAGCGTTGATCCACAGGGAACTAACTATGGCTACACCTTC. The chain joins TRBV29-1 to TRBJ1-2, with a weak D call TRBD1 (6 bases). CDR1 and CDR2 (germline): SQVTM, ANQGSEA. The CDR3 is 14 amino acids. Between the trimmed V and J ends, which lost 3 bases and 0 bases, there was a span of 11 bases.

The J gene is TRBJ2-6, the V gene TRBV6-2 or TRBV6-3, with 8 positions matching TRBD1. The CDR3 totals 18 residues. J gave up 2 bases and V 6 bases, and 12 bases lay outside the gene matches. Germline CDR1 and CDR2: MNHEY and SVGEGT. CDR3 sequence: CASRPAGTGTPGANVLTF. The CDR3 region has the DNA TGTGCCAGCAGACCTGCCGGGACAGGAACACCTGGGGCCAACGTCCTGACTTTC.

V is TRBV9 and J is TRBJ2-1; possibly TRBD1 or TRBD2 for D (5 bases each). CDR1 and CDR2 (germline): SGDLS, YYNGEE. With 4 bases removed from V and 7 bases from J, the gap between germline ends came to 21 bases. The CDR3 spans 16 residues. The CDR3 loop is CASSPPQGREKNEQFF. Written as DNA, the CDR3 is TGTGCCAGCAGCCCGCCCCAGGGCAGGGAGAAAAATGAGCAGTTCTTC.

The rearrangement uses TRBV30 and TRBJ1-1, with D uncertain. The germline V gene encodes CDR1 GTSNPN and CDR2 SVGIG (reference sequence). This CDR3 has 12 residues. Trimming removed 2 bases at V and 7 bases at J, with 11 bases between. The CDR3 nucleotides read TGTGCCTGGAGTAGACCCGTCGGTGAAGCTTTCTTT. It codes for CAWSRPVGEAFF.

The chain links TRBV30 to TRBJ2-1; 8 nucleotides match TRBD2. CDR1 and CDR2 from the germline V gene are GTSNPN and SVGIG (reference sequence). The length of the CDR3 is 13 residues. With V trimmed by 5 bases and J by 4 bases, 4 bases remained unmatched. Here the CDR3 DNA reads TGTGCCTGGGCCGGGACTAGTTACAATGAGCAGTTCTTC. Its translation is CAWAGTSYNEQFF.

This chain connects TRBV11-2 to TRBJ2-7, with a tentative D call TRBD1 (6 bases). Trimming removed 1 base at V and 2 bases at J, with 9 bases between. CDR1 SGHAT and CDR2 FQNNGV come from the germline V gene. The CDR3 has 14 residues. The CDR3 loop reads CASSLGQGPYEQYF. The DNA for the CDR3 is TGTGCCAGCAGCTTAGGGCAGGGGCCCTACGAGCAGTACTTC.

The chain links TRBV19 to TRBJ2-6; the D gene is possibly TRBD1 (5 bases). V lost 5 bases to trimming and J lost 0 bases, with 17 bases between them. The CDR3 sequence is 18 residues long. The germline CDR1 and CDR2 sequences are LNHDA and SQIVND (reference sequence). The CDR3 spells CASSQTDAKISGANVLTF. Here the CDR3 DNA reads TGTGCCAGTAGTCAGACAGATGCTAAAATCTCTGGGGCCAACGTCCTGACTTTC. Full variable domain (outside the CDR3, taken from reference TRBV19 and TRBJ2-6): DGGITQSPKYLFRKEGQNVTLSCEQNLNHDAMYWYRQDPGQGLRLIYYSQIVNDFQKGDIAEGYSVSREKKESFPLTVTSAQKNPTAFYLCASSQTDAKISGANVLTFGAGSRLTVL.

The chain has TRBV5-1 and TRBJ2-7; TRBD1 agrees at 9 bases. CDR3 length equals 14 residues. Germline CDR1 SGHRS, CDR2 YFSETQ. Trimming cost V 5 bases and J 5 bases; bases outside gene matches: 8. The CDR3 reads CASRSGTGSHEQYF. The DNA of the CDR3 is TGCGCCAGCAGGTCCGGGACAGGGAGCCACGAGCAGTACTTC. Together with reference TRBV5-1 and TRBJ2-7, the CDR3 gives the full variable domain: KAGVTQTPRYLIKTRGQQVTLSCSPISGHRSVSWYQQTPGQGLQFLFEYFSETQRNKGNFPGRFSGRQFSNSRSEMNVSTLELGDSALYLCASRSGTGSHEQYFGPGTRLTVT.

Only a few counts were recorded for this clone. The chain carries TRBV7-9 and TRBJ1-1; 7 nucleotides line up with TRBD1. The germline V gene has CDR1 SEHNR and CDR2 FQNEAQ (reference sequence). The J segment lost 5 bases and the V segment lost 3 bases, leaving 3 bases of the junction unmatched. This CDR3 spans 13 amino acids. The CDR3 region has the DNA TGTGCCAGCAGCTTTGCACAGGGGACTGAAGCTTTCTTT. The encoded protein is CASSFAQGTEAFF.

The chain couples TRBV3-1 (or the pseudogene TRBV3-2) to TRBJ1-5; D gene uncertain. This CDR3 contains 14 residues. The germline gives CDR1 LGHDT, CDR2 YNNKEL (reference sequence). V shed 1 base and J shed 3 bases, with 7 bases lying between them. CDR3 sequence: CASSQVPSNQPQHF. DNA for the CDR3: TGTGCCAGCAGCCAAGTTCCCTCCAATCAGCCCCAGCATTTT.

The V gene is TRBV27, the J gene TRBJ2-5; 9 bases fit TRBD2. Germline V gives CDR1 MNHEY, CDR2 SMNVEV (reference sequence). The CDR3 sequence is 15 residues long. J was trimmed by 4 bases and V by 5 bases; bases with no gene match: 8. The chain's CDR3 is CASSPRVAGVETQYF. As DNA, the CDR3 is TGTGCCAGCAGTCCCCGGGTAGCGGGAGTAGAGACCCAGTACTTC.

This chain links TRBV4-1 with TRBJ1-4, with TRBD1 matching 11 bases. Germline assignment: CDR1 MGHRA and CDR2 YSYEKL. The CDR3 covers 16 residues. Trimming cost V 4 bases and J 8 bases; bases outside gene matches: 9. The CDR3 loop is CASSPIGTGGREKLFF. The DNA of the CDR3 is TGCGCCAGCAGCCCTATAGGGACAGGGGGTAGGGAAAAACTGTTTTTT.

This sequence joins TRBV4-1 and TRBJ1-1; 7 bases line up with TRBD1. Germline CDR1 reads MGHRA; CDR2 reads YSYEKL. This CDR3 region has 16 residues. J was trimmed by 0 bases and V by 3 bases; bases with no gene match: 7. CDR3 in DNA: TGCGCCAGCAGCCAGGGCTACAGGGGTGTGAACACTGAAGCTTTCTTT. As protein: CASSQGYRGVNTEAFF.

The chain combines TRBV28 with TRBJ2-1; a weak D match, TRBD1 (5 bases). Trimming pared 4 bases from V and 5 bases from J, leaving 21 bases between. Per germline, CDR1 MDHEN and CDR2 SYDVKM. This CDR3 is built from 17 residues. Here the CDR3 DNA reads TGTGCCAGCAGTTCCCGCCCGGACACCCCTTGGGACAATGAGCAGTTCTTC. This sequence encodes CASSSRPDTPWDNEQFF.

This clone was recorded only once. The CDR3 region has the DNA TGTGCCAGCAGTTCACCGCTAAATTCACCCCTCCACTTT. It translates to CASSSPLNSPLHF. This chain connects TRBV28 to TRBJ1-6; D is ambiguous. This CDR3 spans 13 amino acids. Trimming shortened V by 4 bases and J by 7 bases, and 8 bases separated the two germline ends. In germline, CDR1 is MDHEN, CDR2 SYDVKM.

This clone was observed a single time. This rearrangement joins TRBV7-9 to TRBJ1-2; a weak D match, TRBD1 (5 bases). Between the trimmed V and J ends, which lost 8 bases and 7 bases, there was a span of 20 bases. The CDR3 covers 14 residues. Germline CDR1 and CDR2: SEHNR and FQNEAQ (reference sequence). The CDR3 DNA reads as TGTGCCAGCGGCCGGGGCGCAGGTAGTGGTGGCTACACCTTC. Its protein product is CASGRGAGSGGYTF.

The chain recombines TRBV5-1 with TRBJ1-2; 8 bases are a match to TRBD1. This CDR3 contains 15 residues. The germline V gene encodes CDR1 SGHRS and CDR2 YFSETQ. Germline trimming cut 4 bases from V and 8 bases from J; bases unmatched to any gene: 13. As DNA, the CDR3 is TGCGCCAGCAGCAACGGACAGGGTAAAGTGTTAGGCTACACCTTC. It specifies CASSNGQGKVLGYTF. Combining the CDR3 with reference TRBV5-1 and TRBJ1-2 gives the whole variable domain KAGVTQTPRYLIKTRGQQVTLSCSPISGHRSVSWYQQTPGQGLQFLFEYFSETQRNKGNFPGRFSGRQFSNSRSEMNVSTLELGDSALYLCASSNGQGKVLGYTFGSGTRLTVV.

This clone was observed a single time. The chain couples TRBV4-1 to TRBJ2-5; the D gene is possibly TRBD1 (6 bases). Trimming cost V 5 bases and J 0 bases, with 19 bases left between them. This CDR3 region has 17 residues. Germline-derived CDR1 and CDR2 are MGHRA and YSYEKL. The CDR3 coding sequence is TGCGCCAGCAGCAAAGGGTCAACTACAGGGAACCAAGAGACCCAGTACTTC. Translated: CASSKGSTTGNQETQYF.

The chain has TRBV5-4 and TRBJ1-1; 10 bases align to TRBD1. Germline-derived CDR1 and CDR2 are SGHNT and YYREEE (reference sequence). CDR3 length: 14 residues. V dropped 4 bases and J dropped 1; count of bases not matched to a gene: 1. The CDR3 nucleotides read TGTGCCAGCAGCGGACAGGGGGAGAACACTGAAGCTTTCTTT. Amino acid sequence: CASSGQGENTEAFF.

CDR3 coding DNA: TGTGCCAGCATCCGACATGAGGGCACTGAAGCTTTCTTT. Translated, it gives CASIRHEGTEAFF. The chain carries TRBV25-1 and TRBJ1-1; no firm D call. Germline V CDR1 and CDR2: MGHDK, SYGVNS. Trimming took 7 bases from V and 4 from J, leaving 13 bases between them. The CDR3 loop spans 13 amino acids.

The chain links TRBV27 to TRBJ1-1; D gene unclear. This CDR3 is 15 amino acids long. The ends were cut back, 10 bases at V and 5 bases at J, with 23 bases in the middle. The germline CDR1 and CDR2 sequences are MNHEY and SMNVEV (reference sequence). This chain's CDR3 is CAMSGPSPQDTEAFF. DNA of the CDR3: TGTGCCATGAGCGGCCCCTCCCCTCAGGATACTGAAGCTTTCTTT.

A word on this clone: This sample includes further DNA sequences coding for the same CDR3. This chain links TRBV7-9 with TRBJ1-3, with TRBD1 matching over 9 bases. CDR3 length equals 15 residues. Unmatched junction bases numbered 3, after V lost 5 bases and J lost 1 base. The germline V gene has CDR1 SEHNR and CDR2 FQNEAQ (reference sequence). CDR3 in amino acids: CASSPQGASGNTIYF. The CDR3 bases are TGTGCCAGCAGCCCACAGGGGGCGTCTGGAAACACCATATATTTT.

This rearrangement joins TRBV3-1 (or the pseudogene TRBV3-2) to TRBJ1-1; no clear D. CDR3 length equals 15 residues. Trimming stripped 1 base from V and 0 bases from J, with 9 bases between. Germline V gene lookup returns CDR1 LGHDT and CDR2 YNNKEL (reference sequence). CDR3 loop: CASSQGVRVNTEAFF. CDR3 sequence (DNA): TGTGCCAGCAGCCAAGGGGTAAGGGTGAACACTGAAGCTTTCTTT.

The rearrangement links TRBV3-1 (or the pseudogene TRBV3-2) to TRBJ2-7; D is undetermined. The V and J ends lost 4 bases and 6 bases respectively, with 13 bases between them. Per germline, CDR1 LGHDT and CDR2 YNNKEL (reference sequence). The length of the CDR3 is 13 residues. The CDR3: CASSPSGNGEQYF. The CDR3, as DNA: TGTGCCAGCAGCCCCTCTGGGAACGGCGAGCAGTACTTC.

This clone was observed a few times. DNA for the CDR3: TGTGCCTGGAGTGTATCCCAGGCGGTTGAAGCTTTCTTT. Translating it yields CAWSVSQAVEAFF. J is TRBJ1-1 and V is TRBV30; D gene unclear. CDR1 is GTSNPN, CDR2 SVGIG, per germline (reference sequence). This CDR3 contains 13 residues. Trimming stripped 0 bases from V and 7 bases from J, with 12 bases between.